A selection of T cell receptor beta chains follows, all from one sample in a study of blood T cell repertoires in COVID-19. TCRdb's copy holds only in-frame clones and misses some; the assay was immunoSEQ multiplex PCR. The repertoire holds roughly 670,000 clones, with just under 90% as singletons. The specimen sequenced was peripheral blood. Every receptor here comes from a woman aged 18 to 35 with acute or convalescent COVID-19. Each CDR3 is given with its conserved first and last residue. D genes are given only for firm matches. Not all rows give a size; the values are once, few, many and, for expanded clones, a class.

J	V	size	D	CDR3	DNA
TRBJ2-7	TRBV12-3/TRBV12-4	NA	NA	CASSKQHEQYF	TGTGCCAGCAGCAAACAACACGAGCAGTACTTC
TRBJ2-7	TRBV12-5	NA	NA	CASARSGLYRYEQYF	TGTGCTAGTGCCAGGTCCGGTTTGTATAGGTACGAGCAGTACTTC
TRBJ1-4	TRBV19	NA	NA	CASSMWQGTTNEKLFF	TGTGCCAGTAGTATGTGGCAGGGAACAACTAATGAAAAACTGTTTTTT
TRBJ2-3	TRBV5-5	NA	NA	CASSSDTDTQYF	TGTGCCAGCAGCTCCGACACGGATACGCAGTATTTT
TRBJ2-2	TRBV3-1/TRBV3-2	NA	TRBD2	CASSPWGRGGRGGELFF	TGTGCCAGCAGCCCATGGGGGCGGGGGGGCCGTGGCGGGGAGCTGTTTTTT
TRBJ2-1	TRBV4-1	NA	TRBD2	CASSQIVVAGGNEQFF	TGCGCCAGCAGCCAAATCGTGGTAGCGGGGGGAAATGAGCAGTTCTTC
TRBJ1-6	TRBV5-6	NA	NA	CASSHGRTNSPLHF	TGTGCCAGCAGCCACGGGAGAACCAATTCACCCCTCCACTTT
TRBJ1-6	TRBV4-3	NA	NA	CASSQGQNLNSPLHF	TGCGCCAGCAGCCAAGGACAGAATCTAAATTCACCCCTCCACTTT
TRBJ2-7	TRBV4-2	few	TRBD2	CASSLWTSGPYEQYF	TGTGCCAGCAGCCTCTGGACTAGCGGCCCCTACGAGCAGTACTTC
TRBJ1-4	TRBV5-1	NA	TRBD1	CASSMTGNNNEKLFF	TGCGCCAGCAGCATGACAGGGAACAATAATGAAAAACTGTTTTTT
TRBJ1-2	TRBV4-2	NA	NA	CASSQITESNYGYTF	TGTGCCAGCAGCCAAATTACGGAGAGCAACTATGGCTACACCTTC
TRBJ2-7	TRBV6-2/TRBV6-3	once	NA	CASSLQGNEQYF	TGTGCCAGCAGTTTACAGGGTAACGAGCAGTACTTC
TRBJ1-2	TRBV27	NA	TRBD1	CASSIGTGNYGYTF	TGTGCCAGCAGTATAGGGACAGGGAACTATGGCTACACCTTC
TRBJ1-2	TRBV27	NA	NA	CASRATGVGGYTF	TGTGCCAGCAGAGCGACAGGAGTTGGTGGCTACACCTTC
TRBJ1-1	TRBV19	NA	TRBD1	CASSGQGNTEAFF	TGTGCCAGTAGCGGACAGGGGAACACTGAAGCTTTCTTT
TRBJ2-7	TRBV7-2	NA	TRBD1	CASSPPPTGLIEQYF	TGTGCCAGCAGCCCCCCCCCGACAGGGCTTATCGAGCAGTACTTC
TRBJ2-2	TRBV9	NA	NA	CASSPPSQGITGELFF	TGTGCCAGCAGCCCCCCTAGCCAGGGGATCACCGGGGAGCTGTTTTTT
TRBJ2-5	TRBV4-1	NA	NA	CASSQDATRRSETQYF	TGCGCCAGCAGCCAAGATGCGACTAGGAGGTCGGAGACCCAGTACTTC
TRBJ1-5	TRBV10-1	NA	NA	CARPERASNQPQHF	TGCGCCAGACCCGAGAGGGCGAGCAATCAGCCCCAGCATTTT
TRBJ1-2	TRBV27	NA	TRBD1	CASKRDSYYGYTF	TGTGCCAGCAAACGGGACAGCTACTATGGCTACACCTTC
TRBJ2-2	TRBV7-2	NA	NA	CASSLIQVFAGELFF	TGTGCCAGCAGCTTAATTCAGGTTTTTGCCGGGGAGCTGTTTTTT
TRBJ2-5	TRBV5-1	NA	NA	CASRGSVQETQYF	TGCGCCAGCAGGGGCAGTGTCCAAGAGACCCAGTACTTC
TRBJ2-7	TRBV9	once	NA	CASSGQQGYEQYF	TGTGCCAGCAGCGGACAACAGGGTTACGAGCAGTACTTC
TRBJ1-2	TRBV28	NA	TRBD1	CASSLRTGIYGYTF	TGTGCCAGCAGTTTACGGACAGGGATCTATGGCTACACCTTC
TRBJ2-7	TRBV11-2	NA	NA	CASSPLSRSQSYEQYF	TGTGCCAGCAGCCCGCTTTCTCGGAGCCAATCCTACGAGCAGTACTTC
TRBJ1-2	TRBV10-1	NA	TRBD1	CASIMTGANYGYTF	TGCGCCAGCATTATGACAGGGGCTAACTATGGCTACACCTTC
TRBJ2-2	TRBV19	NA	NA	CASRMSTGTNTGELFF	TGTGCCAGTAGGATGTCCACCGGGACTAACACCGGGGAGCTGTTTTTT
TRBJ1-2	TRBV5-8	NA	NA	CASSLWQGLRNYGYTF	TGTGCCAGCAGCTTATGGCAGGGTCTGCGAAACTATGGCTACACCTTC
TRBJ1-6	TRBV5-5	NA	NA	CASSQLHLSMSPLHF	TGTGCCAGCAGCCAACTCCATCTAAGTATGTCACCCCTCCACTTT
TRBJ2-1	TRBV7-9	NA	NA	CASSLEASRQFF	TGTGCCAGCAGCTTAGAGGCTAGCCGGCAGTTCTTC
TRBJ1-1	TRBV5-6	NA	NA	CASSQGHPPWPEAFF	TGTGCCAGCAGCCAAGGACACCCACCATGGCCTGAAGCTTTCTTT
TRBJ2-2	TRBV12-5	NA	NA	CASGLGSGLIHTGELFF	TGTGCTAGTGGTTTGGGCTCGGGACTTATCCACACCGGGGAGCTGTTTTTT
TRBJ1-5	TRBV6-5	NA	NA	CASLRGADPNQPQHF	TGTGCCAGCCTACGGGGGGCGGACCCGAATCAGCCCCAGCATTTT
TRBJ1-1	TRBV7-2	NA	NA	CASSPQALGAFF	TGTGCCAGCAGCCCACAGGCCTTAGGAGCTTTCTTT
TRBJ1-1	TRBV10-3	NA	NA	CAISESSDTEAFF	TGTGCCATCAGTGAGTCGAGTGACACTGAAGCTTTCTTT
TRBJ1-2	TRBV2	NA	NA	CASKAEYYGYTF	TGTGCCAGCAAAGCGGAGTACTATGGCTACACCTTC
TRBJ2-7	TRBV29-1	NA	TRBD1	CSVVTGESEQYF	TGCAGCGTTGTGACAGGGGAGAGCGAGCAGTACTTC
TRBJ2-5	TRBV12-5	NA	NA	CASGPKETQYF	TGTGCTAGTGGCCCTAAAGAGACCCAGTACTTC
TRBJ2-1	TRBV6-2/TRBV6-3	NA	TRBD2	CASSYPRYSGGPSYNEQFF	TGTGCCAGCAGTTACCCCCGCTATAGCGGGGGGCCCTCCTACAATGAGCAGTTCTTC
TRBJ1-2	TRBV5-1	NA	NA	CASSLAYLQGQDYGYTF	TGCGCCAGCAGCTTGGCTTACCTTCAGGGGCAGGACTATGGCTACACCTTC